Here is one T cell receptor (beta chain) with its context. The antigen is undetermined. The data derive from a study of a mutant IDH1 vaccine in newly diagnosed glioma. The CDR3 runs to 14 residues. With 4 bases removed from V and 4 bases from J, the gap between germline ends came to 14 bases. CDR1 WNHNN and CDR2 SYGVQD come from the germline V gene (reference sequence). The repertoire was sequenced with immunoSEQ multiplex PCR; TCRdb's copy has only in-frame clones and lacks some. The top ten clones hold 4.7% of a sample with roughly 64,000 clones, 74% of them seen once. Regarding the study as a whole: Patients showed vaccine-induced immune responses at a rate of roughly 93%.

Described time point: week 35, safety follow-up. A single vaccine dose contained 300 ug of mutant IDH1 20-mer peptide, and topical imiquimod was used with it. Source: PBMCs, taken from a glioma patient whose treatment included an IDH1 peptide vaccine. The chain has TRBV10-1 and TRBJ2-7; tentative D call: TRBD2 (7 bases). The sequence was collected from a man aged 45-65 years with glioma. The CDR3 DNA follows: TGCGCCAGCAGTGTCACGGGGGGCACTTACGAGCAGTACTTC. Translated: CASSVTGGTYEQYF.